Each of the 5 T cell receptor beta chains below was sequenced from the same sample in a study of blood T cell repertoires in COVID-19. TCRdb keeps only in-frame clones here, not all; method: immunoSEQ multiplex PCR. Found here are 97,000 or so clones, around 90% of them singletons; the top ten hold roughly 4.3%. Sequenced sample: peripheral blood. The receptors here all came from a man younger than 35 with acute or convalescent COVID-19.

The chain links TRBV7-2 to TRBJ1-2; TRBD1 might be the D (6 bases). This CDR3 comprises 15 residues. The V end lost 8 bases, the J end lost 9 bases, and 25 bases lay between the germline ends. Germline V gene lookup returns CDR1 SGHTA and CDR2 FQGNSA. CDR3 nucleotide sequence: TGTGCCAGCTCAATCGGGGGGCCTGGGCCTTTGAGCTACACCTTC. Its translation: CASSIGGPGPLSYTF.

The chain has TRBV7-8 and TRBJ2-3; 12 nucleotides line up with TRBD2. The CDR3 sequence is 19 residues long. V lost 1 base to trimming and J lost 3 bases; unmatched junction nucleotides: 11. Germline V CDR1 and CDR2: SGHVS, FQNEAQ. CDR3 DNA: TGTGCCAGCAGCTTAGAGGAAACCCTAGCGGGAGGGGGGACAGATACGCAGTATTTT. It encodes CASSLEETLAGGGTDTQYF.

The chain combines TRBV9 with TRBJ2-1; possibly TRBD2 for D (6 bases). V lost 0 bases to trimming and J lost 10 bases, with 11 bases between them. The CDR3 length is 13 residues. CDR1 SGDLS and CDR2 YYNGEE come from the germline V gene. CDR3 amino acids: CASSVGGIKEQFF. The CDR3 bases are TGTGCCAGCAGCGTAGGCGGGATCAAGGAGCAGTTCTTC.

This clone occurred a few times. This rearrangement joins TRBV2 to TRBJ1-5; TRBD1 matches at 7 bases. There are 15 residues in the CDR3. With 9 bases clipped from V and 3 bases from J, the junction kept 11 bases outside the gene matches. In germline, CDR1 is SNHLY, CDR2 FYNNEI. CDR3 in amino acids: CASSPRDRFNQPQHF. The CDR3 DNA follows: TGTGCCAGTAGCCCCCGGGACAGATTCAATCAGCCCCAGCATTTT.

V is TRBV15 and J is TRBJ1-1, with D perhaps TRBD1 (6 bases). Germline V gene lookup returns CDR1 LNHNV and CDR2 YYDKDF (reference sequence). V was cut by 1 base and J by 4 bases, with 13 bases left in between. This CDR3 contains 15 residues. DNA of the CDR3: TGTGCCACCAGCAGAGGGGACATGCTCTCCACTGAAGCTTTCTTT. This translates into CATSRGDMLSTEAFF.